Listed here are 18 T cell receptor beta chains from one sample, sequenced in a study of T-cell memory formation after mild COVID-19. TCRdb recomputed calls from the 5' RACE reads with MiXCR, one row per CDR3 protein. The sample includes tens of thousands of distinct CDR3 sequences, 10% to 15% of them seen just once. The sequenced material came from PBMCs or a T cell subset sorted from them (not recorded which). The receptors here all came from an adult woman who had mild COVID-19 (a few samples of this study predate the infection). Cell type and time point are not known.

The chain combines TRBV5-1 with TRBJ1-2, with D possibly TRBD1 on 5 matching bases. The V gene's germline CDR1 is SGHRS and CDR2 YFSETQ. This CDR3 is built from 15 residues. The V end was cut by 0 bases, the J end by 6 bases, with 15 bases between. CDR3 DNA: TGCGCCAGCAGCTTGGAGCCCGGCAGGGAAGATGGCTACACCTTC. Translating gives CASSLEPGREDGYTF.

This clonotype was recorded many times. Germline and junction disagree at one end, which may indicate a read error. The chain uses TRBV12-3 or TRBV12-4 and TRBJ2-7, with D possibly matching TRBD2 (6 bases). There are 12 residues in the CDR3. The chain's CDR3 is CASSHPGDLTEF. The CDR3 bases are TGTGCCAGCAGTCATCCGGGGGACCTGACTGAGTTC.

The chain employs TRBV12-3 or TRBV12-4 and TRBJ2-4, with 7 positions matching TRBD1. The V segment lost 10 bases and the J segment 9 bases; nucleotides outside the gene matches: 6. This CDR3 has 11 residues. The CDR3 here is CATLGGGIQYF. The DNA of the CDR3 is TGTGCCACCCTAGGGGGCGGCATTCAGTACTTC.

The gene calls are TRBV7-8 and TRBJ1-6; 7 bases are shared with TRBD1. The CDR3 contains 16 residues. V was clipped by 2 bases and J by 6 bases; unmatched bases: 7. Germline V lookup: CDR1 SGHVS, CDR2 FQNEAQ. CDR3 DNA sequence: TGTGCCAGCAGCTTAAGGTCTGGGACAGTTAATTCACCCCTCCACTTT. Protein: CASSLRSGTVNSPLHF.

This clonotype was seen repeatedly, ten times or more. This sequence joins TRBV7-6 and TRBJ2-5, with TRBD1 identical over 7 bases. Germline V gives CDR1 SGHVS, CDR2 FNYEAQ. Trimming removed 3 bases from V and 5 bases from J; junction bases left unmatched: 6. The CDR3 runs 14 residues. CDR3 region: CASSLERGPETQYF. For the CDR3, the DNA is TGTGCCAGCAGCTTGGAAAGGGGGCCGGAGACCCAGTACTTC.

There are a few counts of this clonotype. The chain links TRBV6-6 to TRBJ1-1, with 7 bases identical to TRBD1. The ends lost 1 base at V and 0 bases at J; junction bases unmatched: 5. Germline CDR1 MNHNY, CDR2 SVGAGI (reference sequence). The CDR3 is 16 residues long. Written as DNA, the CDR3 is TGTGCCAGCAGTTACTTCCCGACAGGGCTGAACACTGAAGCTTTCTTT. This sequence encodes CASSYFPTGLNTEAFF.

This clonotype was detected only once. The chain has TRBV4-3 and TRBJ2-7; D might be TRBD2 (7 bases). The V and J ends lost 1 base and 3 bases respectively, with 13 bases between them. CDR3 length equals 15 residues. Germline V gives CDR1 LGHNA, CDR2 YSLEER. CDR3 region: CASSQADGGLYEQYF. CDR3 bases: TGCGCCAGCAGCCAAGCTGACGGGGGGCTCTACGAGCAGTACTTC.

The J gene is TRBJ1-4, the V gene TRBV12-3 or TRBV12-4, with a tentative D call TRBD1 (6 bases). Trimming pared 4 bases from V and 3 bases from J, leaving 21 bases between. This CDR3 spans 18 amino acids. Here the CDR3 DNA reads TGTGCCAGCAGTTCCGGGGGGGGCGCGGAACTGGCTAATGAAAAACTGTTTTTT. Its protein is CASSSGGGAELANEKLFF.

This clonotype was seen only a few times. The chain joins TRBV21-1 to TRBJ1-2. TRBV21-1 is labeled a pseudogene. The CDR3 has 17 amino acids. The CDR3 is CASNQSGSSPAAYGYTF. In nucleotides, the CDR3 is TGTGCCAGCAACCAAAGTGGGAGTAGTCCCGCGGCGTATGGCTACACCTTC.

This clonotype was counted ten times or more. The genes are TRBV4-1 and TRBJ2-3; 8 bases match TRBD2. There are 16 residues in the CDR3. Germline V CDR1 and CDR2: MGHRA, YSYEKL. Germline trimming cut 1 base from V and 1 base from J; bases unmatched to any gene: 4. The CDR3 is CASSQAPAGGTDTQYF. The DNA of the CDR3 is TGCGCCAGCAGCCAAGCTCCAGCGGGGGGCACAGATACGCAGTATTTT.

There are a few counts of this clonotype. This chain links TRBV30 with TRBJ2-3; TRBD2 matches at 9 bases. V gave up 2 bases and J gave up 6 bases; unmatched junction bases: 9. This CDR3 has 15 amino acids. The germline V gene encodes CDR1 GTSNPN and CDR2 SVGIG (reference sequence). CDR3 nucleotides: TGTGCCTGGAGTTTGACTAGCGGATTCACGGATACGCAGTATTTT. This gives the protein CAWSLTSGFTDTQYF.

This clonotype showed up just a few times. The rearrangement joins TRBV9 to TRBJ2-2, with TRBD2 matching 11 bases. Germline trimming cut 3 bases from V and 0 bases from J; bases unmatched to any gene: 10. In germline, CDR1 is SGDLS, CDR2 YYNGEE. The CDR3 has 19 amino acids. CDR3 DNA: TGTGCCAGCAGCGAACCGGGACTAGCGGTCCGTGCGAACACCGGGGAGCTGTTTTTT. This translates into CASSEPGLAVRANTGELFF.

This clonotype was seen a few times. This chain connects TRBV4-3 to TRBJ2-7; TRBD1 is a possible D gene (5 bases). Germline V gene data show CDR1 as LGHNA and CDR2 as YSLEER. V lost 0 bases, J lost 2 bases, and 11 bases lay in between. This CDR3 is built from 15 residues. The DNA for the CDR3 is TGCGCCAGCAGCCAAGATTGGCAGGGCACCTACGAGCAGTACTTC. Protein sequence: CASSQDWQGTYEQYF.

The chain joins TRBV18 to TRBJ2-7, with D uncertain. The germline CDR1 and CDR2 sequences are KGHSH and LQKENI. V was shortened by 3 bases and J by 5 bases, with 20 bases between the two germline ends. This CDR3 spans 16 amino acids. The CDR3 loop reads CASSPVGPRKTDEQYF. In DNA, the CDR3 is TGTGCCAGCTCACCTGTCGGACCCAGGAAGACCGACGAGCAGTACTTC.

The chain is built from TRBV6-5 and TRBJ2-7, with D possibly being TRBD1 or TRBD2 (6 bases each). The CDR3 runs 14 residues. CDR1 and CDR2 from the germline V gene are MNHEY and SVGAGI. Trimming left V 2 bases short and J 5 bases short, with 13 bases between. The CDR3 sequence: CASSYRGVRNEQYF. The DNA for the CDR3 is TGTGCCAGCAGTTACAGGGGGGTCAGGAACGAGCAGTACTTC.

The chain employs TRBV5-8 and TRBJ2-7, with D possibly being TRBD1 (6 bases). CDR3 length: 15 residues. Germline-derived CDR1 and CDR2 are SGHTS and YDEGEE. Deletions cut 5 bases from V and 4 bases from J, with 19 bases between. The CDR3 sequence: CASSPSAGVKYEQYF. CDR3 bases: TGTGCCAGCAGTCCCTCGGCAGGGGTTAAGTACGAGCAGTACTTC.

The chain employs TRBV7-3 and TRBJ2-5; TRBD1 might be the D (6 bases). Germline CDR1 and CDR2: SGHTA and FQGTGA. Trimming stripped 4 bases from V and 5 bases from J, with 20 bases between. The CDR3 contains 16 residues. The CDR3, as DNA: TGTGCCAGCAGCTCAAATATGGGACACGCGGTCGAGACCCAGTACTTC. It translates to CASSSNMGHAVETQYF. Drawing the rest from reference TRBV7-3 and TRBJ2-5, the complete variable domain is GAGVSQTPSNKVTEKGKYVELRCDPISGHTALYWYRQSLGQGPEFLIYFQGTGAADDSGLPNDRFFAVRPEGSVSTLKIQRTERGDSAVYLCASSSNMGHAVETQYFGPGTRLLVL.

This clonotype was counted many times. This sequence joins TRBV7-9 and TRBJ2-7; TRBD2 matches at 8 bases. The CDR3 is 15 amino acids. After removal of 2 bases from V and 3 bases from J, the junction contained 6 bases not matched to a gene. The germline CDR1 and CDR2 sequences are SEHNR and FQNEAQ (reference sequence). The CDR3 nucleotides are TGTGCCAGCAGCTTAAGCGGGAGATCGTTCTACGAGCAGTACTTC. It specifies CASSLSGRSFYEQYF.